The present entry profiles one T cell receptor (beta chain) with its context. The antigen remains unidentified. The investigators amplified TCR beta CDR3 regions from RNA transcripts. Carried out on the TCR CDR3, a first-round RT-PCR used the HTBI primer set. Via MiXCR, TCRdb re-called the multiplex PCR reads, giving one row per CDR3 protein. The table has approximately 690,000 distinct CDR3 sequences, 20% seen once. This record comes from a study of T cells in Graves' hyperthyroidism and ophthalmopathy. J lost 8 bases, V lost 4 bases, and 11 bases had no gene match. The CDR3 is made up of 15 amino acids. Germline assignment: CDR1 DFQATT and CDR2 SNEGSKA (reference sequence). Study-level results: Most clonotypes expanded in thyroid above 0.001 were likewise present in blood.

This TCR came from a man aged 30 to 45 with Graves' ophthalmopathy. The sequenced sample consisted of blood. This chain uses TRBV20-1 with TRBJ2-1, with 10 bases matching TRBD1. This chain's CDR3 is CSAINRDRGLHEQFF. The CDR3 nucleotides read TGCAGTGCTATAAACCGGGACAGGGGTCTCCATGAGCAGTTCTTC.